The 8 T cell receptor beta chains below all came from one sample that was sequenced in a study of a mutant IDH1 vaccine in newly diagnosed glioma. Sequenced by immunoSEQ multiplex PCR; TCRdb stores in-frame clones only, minus some. This repertoire shows more than 45,000 clones, 70% to 90% found once; its top ten account for 5.7%. Time point noted: week 35, safety follow-up. Each vaccine dose was 300 ug of mutant IDH1 20-mer peptide, with topical imiquimod. The antigens for these receptors are not known. The material was PBMCs, obtained from a glioma patient whose treatment included an IDH1 peptide vaccine. The receptors were sampled from a woman in her forties with glioma.

J is TRBJ2-7 and V is TRBV27; D is possibly TRBD1 (5 bases). CDR3 length: 15 amino acids. Trimming left V 6 bases short and J 3 bases short, with 18 bases between. Germline-derived CDR1 and CDR2 are MNHEY and SMNVEV (reference sequence). The CDR3 here is CASSKGIGVGYEQYF. As DNA, the CDR3 is TGTGCCAGCAGCAAAGGGATAGGGGTGGGCTACGAGCAGTACTTC.

The V and J genes are TRBV25-1 and TRBJ1-5; D ambiguous. Germline CDR1 MGHDK, CDR2 SYGVNS. Trimming cost V 5 bases and J 2 bases, with 10 bases left between them. The length of the CDR3 is 14 residues. As DNA, the CDR3 is TGTGCCAGCAGTAAACGGGAGGGCAATCAGCCCCAGCATTTT. Translation gives CASSKREGNQPQHF. The full variable domain, completed using reference TRBV25-1 and TRBJ1-5, is EADIYQTPRYLVIGTGKKITLECSQTMGHDKMYWYQQDPGMELHLIHYSYGVNSTEKGDLSSESTVSRIRTEHFPLTLESARPSHTSQYLCASSKREGNQPQHFGDGTRLSIL.

The genes are TRBV28 and TRBJ1-5; TRBD1 might be the D (5 bases). The CDR3 covers 14 residues. Germline V CDR1 and CDR2: MDHEN, SYDVKM. Trimming stripped 3 bases from V and 10 bases from J, with 16 bases between. The CDR3: CASSFVGQELPQHF. Here the CDR3 DNA reads TGTGCCAGCAGTTTTGTGGGGCAGGAGCTACCCCAGCATTTT.

The V and J genes are TRBV4-1 and TRBJ2-1; 9 bases map to TRBD2. Germline V gives CDR1 MGHRA, CDR2 YSYEKL. CDR3 length: 18 amino acids. The ends lost 0 bases at V and 0 bases at J; junction bases unmatched: 6. The CDR3 protein is CASSQDRRGGISYNEQFF. The CDR3 DNA follows: TGCGCCAGCAGCCAAGATCGGCGGGGGGGAATCTCCTACAATGAGCAGTTCTTC.

The chain carries TRBV19 and TRBJ2-3; D is undetermined. Germline V lookup: CDR1 LNHDA, CDR2 SQIVND (reference sequence). This CDR3 is built from 15 residues. Trimming pared 5 bases from V and 3 bases from J, leaving 15 bases between. CDR3 residues: CASSARPLGTDTQYF. The CDR3 DNA is TGTGCCAGTAGTGCCCGCCCCCTAGGAACAGATACGCAGTATTTT.

The chain couples TRBV7-9 to TRBJ2-7; 8 bases line up with TRBD1. V lost 1 base to trimming and J lost 6 bases; unmatched junction nucleotides: 8. The germline gives CDR1 SEHNR, CDR2 FQNEAQ (reference sequence). This CDR3 spans 15 amino acids. CDR3 residues: CASSLGGDRLGEQYF. The CDR3 DNA reads TGTGCCAGCAGCTTAGGGGGGGACAGGTTAGGCGAGCAGTACTTC.

The chain uses TRBV5-4 and TRBJ2-1, with D perhaps matching TRBD1 or TRBD2 (5 bases each). Germline V gives CDR1 SGHNT, CDR2 YYREEE (reference sequence). The CDR3 runs 14 residues. V shed 0 bases and J shed 4 bases, with 8 bases lying between them. The CDR3 spells CASSLVGDYNEQFF. In DNA form, the CDR3 reads TGTGCCAGCAGCTTGGTGGGGGATTACAATGAGCAGTTCTTC.

In its sample, this clone was seen once. The chain carries TRBV6-5 and TRBJ2-7; no reliable D call. There are 16 residues in the CDR3. The germline V gene encodes CDR1 MNHEY and CDR2 SVGAGI. V lost 0 bases, J lost 3 bases, and 15 bases lay in between. DNA of the CDR3: TGTGCCAGCAGTTACTCGAGAGGCGCTAACGACTACGAGCAGTACTTC. Its translation: CASSYSRGANDYEQYF.